This T cell receptor beta chain originates from a study of response to subunit inactivated influenza vaccine. Findings of the study overall: Authors suggested seasonal influenza vaccinations each recruit few new T cells.

Trimming stripped 0 bases from V and 2 bases from J, with 17 bases between. Germline loops: CDR1 SQVTM, CDR2 ANQGSEA. The CDR3 has 18 amino acids. Via MiXCR, TCRdb re-called the RT-PCR reads, giving one row per CDR3 protein. The sample has over 450,000 distinct CDR3 sequences, 13% seen once. This clonotype has only a few counts. The antigen is unknown. The chain links TRBV29-1 to TRBJ2-6; D gene uncertain. The sequencing here drew on PBMCs from blood, taken about 40 days after vaccination. The clonotype originates from a man aged 50-59 years who received an inactivated influenza vaccine. The CDR3 reads CSVEDPEQIRAGANVLTF. CDR3 in DNA: TGCAGCGTTGAAGATCCAGAACAGATTAGGGCTGGGGCCAACGTCCTGACTTTC.